This entry features one TCR beta chain sequence. This entry is derived from a study of T cell responses to AZD1222 COVID-19 vaccine. CDR3 size: 15 residues. The V and J ends lost 3 bases and 7 bases respectively, with 17 bases between them. Per germline, CDR1 SGDLS and CDR2 YYNGEE. This table comes from immunoSEQ multiplex PCR, and its TCRdb copy is limited to in-frame clones, with some not included. The table has more than 90,000 clones, around 89% seen once. The sequencing here drew on peripheral blood, taken 28 days after the second AZD1222 dose. This clonotype was obtained from an adult who received the AZD1222 COVID-19 vaccine. The J gene is TRBJ2-1, the V gene TRBV9, with D perhaps matching TRBD2 (6 bases). The chain's CDR3 is CASSGLLLGGNEQFF. In DNA form, the CDR3 reads TGTGCCAGCAGCGGACTCCTCTTGGGGGGAAATGAGCAGTTCTTC. Full variable domain (outside the CDR3, taken from reference TRBV9 and TRBJ2-1): DSGVTQTPKHLITATGQRVTLRCSPRSGDLSVYWYQQSLDQGLQFLIQYYNGEERAKGNILERFSAQQFPDLHSELNLSSLELGDSALYFCASSGLLLGGNEQFFGPGTRLTVL.